Listed below are T cell receptor beta chains from one sample, sequenced in a study of high-grade serous ovarian cancer treatment subgroups. Here immunoSEQ multiplex PCR was the method, and the copy in TCRdb shows in-frame clones only, minus some. The table has 8,000 to 10,000 clones, about three quarters seen once. Sequenced input: tumor tissue. The receptors were sampled from a human donor with high-grade serous ovarian cancer. CDR3s include the opening cysteine and the closing phenylalanine or tryptophan. D genes are given only for firm matches. Not all rows give a size; the values are once, few, many and, for expanded clones, a class.

.	TRBD2	TRBJ2-5	TRBV7-7	TGTGCTAGCAGCTCTAGCGGGAGTGGCGAGACCCAGTACTTC	CASSSSGSGETQYF
.	.	TRBJ2-1	TRBV2	TGTGCCAGCAGTGAAGGAGAGAGGCAGGGCGATGAGCAGTTCTTC	CASSEGERQGDEQFF
.	TRBD2	TRBJ2-3	TRBV10-2	TGCGCCACCACACAAGCGGGAGTAACAGATACGCAGTATTTT	CATTQAGVTDTQYF
.	TRBD1	TRBJ1-4	TRBV5-1	TGCGCCAGCAGCCAGGGACAGGGGGGAGAAAAACTGTTTTTT	CASSQGQGGEKLFF
once	TRBD1	TRBJ1-5	TRBV19	TGTGCCAGTAGTACCCGGGACAGGAGAAGAAATCAGCCCCAGCATTTT	CASSTRDRRRNQPQHF
few	.	TRBJ2-3	TRBV28	TGTGCCAGCAGTCCCCGGCCCACAGATACGCAGTATTTT	CASSPRPTDTQYF
few	.	TRBJ2-2	TRBV5-1	TGCGCCAGCAGCTTGCTAGATAGCACCGGGGAGCTGTTTTTT	CASSLLDSTGELFF
once	TRBD2	TRBJ2-7	TRBV5-1	TGCGCCAGCAGCTGGGGACTAGCGGGAGTATACGAGCAGTACTTC	CASSWGLAGVYEQYF
.	TRBD2	TRBJ2-1	TRBV4-3	TGCGCCAGCAGCCAAGATACTAGCGGGGCCCCAAATGAGCAGTTCTTC	CASSQDTSGAPNEQFF
.	TRBD2	TRBJ2-3	TRBV7-2	TGTGCCAGCAGCTGGCGTTCAGCGGGGAGGGCGGGCGGCACAGATACGCAGTATTTT	CASSWRSAGRAGGTDTQYF
.	.	TRBJ1-2	TRBV19	TGTGCCAGTAGCTACTTAACAGCCGAGGGCTACACCTTC	CASSYLTAEGYTF
.	.	TRBJ2-2	TRBV19	TGTGCCAGTACCCCTTTTAGCGCGAACACCGGGGAGCTGTTTTTT	CASTPFSANTGELFF
.	.	TRBJ2-1	TRBV27	TGTGCCAGCAGCCCTGGTGCGGGGCCCAGCTCCTACAATGAGCAGTTCTTC	CASSPGAGPSSYNEQFF
.	.	TRBJ2-4	TRBV28	TGTGCCAGCAGCGACGCGACGAGTGGAGCGAAAAACATTCAGTACTTC	CASSDATSGAKNIQYF
few	TRBD1	TRBJ2-7	TRBV5-1	TGCGCCAGCAGCATTGACAGGGACCGATACGAGCAGTACTTC	CASSIDRDRYEQYF
few	.	TRBJ1-4	TRBV2	TGTGCCAGCAGTGCGAGGGGGAAGGGAGAAAAACTGTTTTTT	CASSARGKGEKLFF
.	.	TRBJ1-2	TRBV19	TGTGCCAGTAGCCTATTACGGTCCAACTATGGCTACACCTTC	CASSLLRSNYGYTF
.	TRBD2	TRBJ2-7	TRBV11-2	TGTGCCAGCAGCCCCTGGGGCGGGAGCCCTTCCTACGAGCAGTACTTC	CASSPWGGSPSYEQYF
.	TRBD2	TRBJ2-1	TRBV10-1	TGCGCCAGCAGTGATTCCCGGACTAGCGGGAGGGCCGGCAATGAGCAGTTCTTC	CASSDSRTSGRAGNEQFF
once	TRBD1	TRBJ2-2	TRBV6-6	TGTGCCAGCAGTCCGGGACAGGGTTCGGCCGGGGAGCTGTTTTTT	CASSPGQGSAGELFF
.	TRBD1	TRBJ1-4	TRBV9	TGTGCCAGCAGCCCCCGACAGGGCCCTAATGAAAAACTGTTTTTT	CASSPRQGPNEKLFF
.	.	TRBJ2-3	TRBV5-4	TGTGCCAGCAGCTTGAGGGGTACAGATACGCAGTATTTT	CASSLRGTDTQYF
.	.	TRBJ1-2	TRBV14	TGTGCCAGCAGCGCCGTTACGGGGAGCTATGGCTACACCTTC	CASSAVTGSYGYTF
.	TRBD2	TRBJ2-7	TRBV5-6	TGTGCCAGCAGCTTGGGTTTCGGGAGGGCCTACGAGCAGTACTTC	CASSLGFGRAYEQYF
few	TRBD2	TRBJ2-1	TRBV6-6	TGTGCCAGGGGACTAGCGGGAGAGCGTGAGCAGTTCTTC	CARGLAGEREQFF
.	TRBD2	TRBJ2-7	TRBV15	TGTGCCACCAGCAGACCGGGACTAGCGGGAGACCTGTACTTC	CATSRPGLAGDLYF
.	TRBD1	TRBJ2-7	TRBV14	TGTGCCAGCAAGGGACAGGTCTCCTACGAGCAGTACTTC	CASKGQVSYEQYF
.	.	TRBJ2-5	TRBV10-2	TGCGCCAGCAGTGGACAGCCCCAAGAGACCCAGTACTTC	CASSGQPQETQYF
.	TRBD1	TRBJ2-7	TRBV28	TGTGCCAGCAGAGGGACAGGGATCTCCTACGAGCAGTACTTC	CASRGTGISYEQYF